The rows below give T cell receptor beta chains drawn from one sample of a study of technical replicates of blood from several donors. Sequenced by immunoSEQ multiplex PCR; TCRdb stores in-frame clones only, minus some. Among tens of thousands of clones, roughly 94% were seen once, and the ten largest hold approximately 0.27%. Specimen: T cells isolated from PBMCs. These receptors were collected from a human donor in good health. CDR3s leave out the opening cysteine and the closing phenylalanine or tryptophan. D genes are given only for firm matches. Size is stated for part of the rows, as once, few or many counts, or as a class when the clone is expanded.

size | V | D | CDR3
- | TRBV2 | - | ASSFTGTRYEQY
- | TRBV7-8 | TRBD2 | ASSWLAGGLSTDTQY
- | TRBV2 | - | ASSEAGLAKNIQY
- | TRBV19 | - | ASSIRGYGEKLF
- | TRBV27 | TRBD1 | ASSYPGQGTDTQY
- | TRBV6-5 | - | ASSYREGYGYT
- | TRBV27 | TRBD1 | ASSPLSIEDRGINQPQH
- | TRBV6-5 | - | ASSQGSSGNTIY
- | TRBV25-1 | - | ASSEFPTSQYT
- | TRBV4-1 | - | ASSQDLVGGRGEKLF
- | TRBV7-8 | TRBD1 | ASIPGGRGDYGYT
once | TRBV9 | TRBD2 | ASSASGDYNEQF
- | TRBV10-3 | - | AIRDRVYT
- | TRBV19 | - | ATQKRANTGELF
once | TRBV5-1 | TRBD2 | ASSLGAGGLVEQF
- | TRBV6-1 | TRBD1 | ASSDRSRAGGSDEQY
- | TRBV6-1 | TRBD1 | ASSEYQGVSGNTIY
- | TRBV6-5 | TRBD1 | ASSYTDRPIGAF
- | TRBV15 | TRBD1 | ATSRTGGFYTGELF
- | TRBV27 | - | ASSLSRINYGYT
- | TRBV13 | TRBD2 | ASSLRTSGSYYNYNEQF
- | TRBV2 | TRBD1 | ASSFPGTGVTEAF
- | TRBV19 | TRBD2 | ASSIGSLAGEGNEQF
- | TRBV14 | - | ASSQGTVISYNSPLH
- | TRBV5-6 | - | ASSLILNEQF
once | TRBV5-1 | TRBD1 | ASSLASAGGSGANVLT
- | TRBV2 | TRBD1 | ASGSGTGIGGYT
- | TRBV6-1 | - | ASISMGGKAF
- | TRBV28 | - | ASRLSGTKGNQPQH
- | TRBV5-1 | - | ASSVDSSAQNIQY
- | TRBV11-2 | TRBD1 | ASSFQGASAGELF
- | TRBV2 | - | ASSGARQDYGYT
- | TRBV6-6 | TRBD1 | ASSIDRGNQPQH
- | TRBV15 | - | ATSRDRGRDTEAF
- | TRBV7-9 | - | ASSLRGDTEAF
- | TRBV29-1 | - | SVGTGAYGYT
once | TRBV2 | - | ASSESRFGANVLT
- | TRBV4-1 | - | ASSQDRFEGGNEAF
once | TRBV14 | TRBD1 | ASSHQKTGYYNEQF
- | TRBV28 | - | ASSLYSGAYQPQH
- | TRBV11-3 | TRBD2 | ASSVPQFGTRQYNEQF
- | TRBV29-1 | - | SVGEFSYEQY
- | TRBV6-6 | TRBD2 | ASSPSGRSTYNEQF
once | TRBV4-1 | - | ASSQLPTDTQY
- | TRBV2 | - | ASRRTVGNQPQH
- | TRBV29-1 | TRBD1 | SGRQGAGEKLF
- | TRBV5-1 | TRBD1 | ASSPTQGEPYEQY
- | TRBV4-1 | TRBD1 | ASSRDSNYEQY